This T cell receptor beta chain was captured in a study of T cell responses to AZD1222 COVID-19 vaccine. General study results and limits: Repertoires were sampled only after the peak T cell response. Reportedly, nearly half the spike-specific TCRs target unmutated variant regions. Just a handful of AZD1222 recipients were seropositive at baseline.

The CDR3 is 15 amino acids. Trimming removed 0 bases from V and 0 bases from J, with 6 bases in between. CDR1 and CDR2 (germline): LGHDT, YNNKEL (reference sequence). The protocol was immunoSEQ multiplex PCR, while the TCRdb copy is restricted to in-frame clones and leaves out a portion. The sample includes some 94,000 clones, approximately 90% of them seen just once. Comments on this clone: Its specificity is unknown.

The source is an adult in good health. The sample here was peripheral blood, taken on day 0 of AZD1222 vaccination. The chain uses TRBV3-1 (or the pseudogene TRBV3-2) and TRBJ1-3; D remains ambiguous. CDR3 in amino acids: CASSQEGFSGNTIYF. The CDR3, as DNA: TGTGCCAGCAGCCAAGAGGGGTTCTCTGGAAACACCATATATTTT.